These T cell receptor beta chains were read from a single sample in a study of blood T cell repertoires in COVID-19. Repertoires were generated with immunoSEQ multiplex PCR, while TCRdb's copy carries only in-frame clones and drops some. The profile shows about 200,000 clones, 70% to 90% of them singletons. The specimen sequenced was PBMCs or T cells enriched from blood (not recorded which). Every receptor here comes from a woman aged 35 to 49 with acute COVID-19. Each CDR3 is given with its conserved first and last residue. The D gene is left open where the match is weak. Expanded clones are given a class, and other clones once, few, many or no size at all.

J gene | D gene | V gene | CDR3 length | clone size | CDR3 DNA | CDR3 protein
TRBJ2-1 | TRBD2 | TRBV15 | 19 | . | TGTGCCACCAGCAGAGTACCCGGGACTAGCGTCCTGATCTACAATGAGCAGTTCTTC | CATSRVPGTSVLIYNEQFF
TRBJ1-5 | . | TRBV2 | 13 | . | TGTGCCAGCAGTGATATAGGGAGTCAGCCCCAGCATTTT | CASSDIGSQPQHF
TRBJ1-1 | . | TRBV7-9 | 16 | few | TGTGCCAGCAGCCATACCGGTGGGCAGCTAAACACTGAAGCTTTCTTT | CASSHTGGQLNTEAFF
TRBJ2-7 | . | TRBV11-1 | 14 | . | TGTGCCAGCAGCTTAGCTGGACAGATCTACGAGCAGTACTTC | CASSLAGQIYEQYF
TRBJ2-7 | TRBD1 | TRBV6-2/TRBV6-3 | 15 | . | TGTGCCAGCAGTTACTCCGGGACAGGGCTCTACGAGCAGTACTTC | CASSYSGTGLYEQYF
TRBJ1-1 | TRBD1 | TRBV19 | 17 | . | TGTGCCAGTATCCCGACCCCCGGGACAGGGTTGAGAGCTGAAGCTTTCTTT | CASIPTPGTGLRAEAFF
TRBJ1-2 | TRBD1 | TRBV27 | 12 | . | TGTGCCAGCAAGTCAGGGGGTTATGGCTACACCTTC | CASKSGGYGYTF
TRBJ1-3 | . | TRBV18 | 13 | . | TGTGCCAGCTCACCGCAGGGCGGAAACACCATATATTTT | CASSPQGGNTIYF
TRBJ2-1 | TRBD2 | TRBV7-8 | 15 | . | TGTGCCAGCACCCGAGCCCTAGCGGGGAACAATGAGCAGTTCTTC | CASTRALAGNNEQFF
TRBJ2-2 | . | TRBV5-5 | 15 | . | TGTGCCAGCAGCTCTTCCCCCGCGAACACCGGGGAGCTGTTTTTT | CASSSSPANTGELFF
TRBJ1-5 | TRBD1 | TRBV28 | 15 | . | TGTGCCAGCAGTCCGGGGGACAGGGATGGTCAGCCCCAGCATTTT | CASSPGDRDGQPQHF
TRBJ2-3 | TRBD1 | TRBV15 | 18 | . | TGTGCCACCAGCAGACCACTCGGGACAGGGGCCGGCACAGATACGCAGTATTTT | CATSRPLGTGAGTDTQYF
TRBJ2-2 | TRBD2 | TRBV19 | 17 | . | TGTGCCAGTAGTATAGGGGGACTAGCGGCGGTCACCGGGGAGCTGTTTTTT | CASSIGGLAAVTGELFF
TRBJ2-7 | . | TRBV5-8 | 13 | . | TGTGCCAGCAGCCTCCAGCGGAGCTACGAGCAGTACTTC | CASSLQRSYEQYF
TRBJ2-7 | . | TRBV18 | 11 | . | TGTGCCAGCTCGCAGAACTACGAGCAGTACTTC | CASSQNYEQYF
TRBJ2-1 | . | TRBV30 | 13 | . | TGTGCCTGGAGTACAGGGGGGGCCAATGAGCAGTTCTTC | CAWSTGGANEQFF
TRBJ1-6 | . | TRBV13 | 16 | . | TGTGCCAGCAGCTTAGGGGCCAGGGCTAGGCATTCACCCCTCCACTTT | CASSLGARARHSPLHF
TRBJ1-5 | TRBD1 | TRBV28 | 16 | . | TGTGCCAGCAGTTTATTCGACAGGGTGATCAATCAGCCCCAGCATTTT | CASSLFDRVINQPQHF
TRBJ2-7 | . | TRBV2 | 12 | . | TGTGCCAGCAAAGCCTCCTACCTCGAGCAGTACTTC | CASKASYLEQYF
TRBJ2-7 | TRBD1 | TRBV19 | 14 | few | TGTGCCAGTACCCCGGGACAGGGTCCTCACGAGCAGTACTTC | CASTPGQGPHEQYF
TRBJ1-6 | TRBD1 | TRBV27 | 15 | . | TGTGCCAGCAGATATACAGGGGCCGCTAATTCACCCCTCCACTTT | CASRYTGAANSPLHF
TRBJ1-1 | . | TRBV30 | 13 | . | TGTGCCTGGCGGACATACGCCAGGACTGAAGCTTTCTTT | CAWRTYARTEAFF
TRBJ2-7 | TRBD2 | TRBV10-3 | 15 | . | TGTGCCATCAGTGAGTTGAAGCGGGGGGTCTACGAGCAGTACTTC | CAISELKRGVYEQYF
TRBJ1-3 | . | TRBV5-4 | 15 | . | TGTGCCAGCAGCCCAGGACAGAACTCTGGAAACACCATATATTTT | CASSPGQNSGNTIYF
TRBJ1-6 | . | TRBV28 | 13 | . | TGTGCCAGCAGCCCCGCACAGGTGGTATCCCTCCACTTT | CASSPAQVVSLHF
TRBJ1-4 | . | TRBV19 | 15 | . | TGTGCCAGTAGACTACTCGGGGTTGTAGATGAAAAACTGTTTTTT | CASRLLGVVDEKLFF
TRBJ2-1 | TRBD1 | TRBV19 | 16 | few | TGTGCCAGTAGTATAGATGCGACAGGGTTTTACAATGAGCAGTTCTTC | CASSIDATGFYNEQFF
TRBJ2-7 | . | TRBV21-1 | 16 | . | TGTGCCAGCAGCGGCAGGGAGGGGCTTCCATCCTACGAGCAGTACTTC | CASSGREGLPSYEQYF
TRBJ2-1 | TRBD2 | TRBV12-5 | 17 | . | TGTGCTAGTGGTTTGGTTTGGACTAGCGGGACTTACAATGAGCAGTTCTTC | CASGLVWTSGTYNEQFF
TRBJ2-3 | TRBD2 | TRBV11-1 | 15 | . | TGTGCCAGCAGTAAGATCTTAGCGGGAGCAGATACGCAGTATTTT | CASSKILAGADTQYF
TRBJ1-1 | . | TRBV11-2 | 12 | . | TGTGCCAGCAGCTTCATAGAACCTGAAGCTTTCTTT | CASSFIEPEAFF
TRBJ2-3 | . | TRBV4-1 | 15 | . | TGCGCCAGCAGCCAAGAAAGAGGGAACACAGATACGCAGTATTTT | CASSQERGNTDTQYF
TRBJ2-1 | TRBD1 | TRBV18 | 15 | . | TGTGCCAGCTCACCCATCGGGACAGGGAGCAATGAGCAGTTCTTC | CASSPIGTGSNEQFF
TRBJ1-5 | . | TRBV28 | 14 | . | TGTGCCAGCAGTTGGGGCGGGGGGGATCAGCCCCAGCATTTT | CASSWGGGDQPQHF
TRBJ2-5 | TRBD2 | TRBV7-9 | 16 | . | TGTGCCAGCAGTCGGGGGCTGGGACTAGGGCAAGAGACCCAGTACTTC | CASSRGLGLGQETQYF
TRBJ2-1 | TRBD2 | TRBV19 | 16 | . | TGTGCCAGTAGTGGGAATAGCGGGAGAGTCTACAATGAGCAGTTCTTC | CASSGNSGRVYNEQFF
TRBJ1-3 | . | TRBV21-1 | 14 | . | TGTGCCAGCAGCAAAGAGGGGAACGGAAACACCATATATTTT | CASSKEGNGNTIYF
TRBJ2-6 | TRBD1 | TRBV28 | 19 | . | TGTGCCAGCAGTTTGTGGGGCCAGGGGGCTAAACCTGGGGCCAACGTCCTGACTTTC | CASSLWGQGAKPGANVLTF
TRBJ2-1 | TRBD2 | TRBV18 | 16 | . | TGTGCCAGCTCATCGGGACTAGCGGGGAGATGGTATGAGCAGTTCTTC | CASSSGLAGRWYEQFF
TRBJ2-1 | . | TRBV27 | 15 | . | TGTGCCAGCAGTTTTCGCGCTGGGCGGGACAATGAGCAGTTCTTC | CASSFRAGRDNEQFF
TRBJ1-5 | . | TRBV19 | 16 | . | TGTGCCAGTAGTACGTCGACAGCCCGGGTTAATCAGCCCCAGCATTTT | CASSTSTARVNQPQHF
TRBJ2-1 | . | TRBV27 | 14 | . | TGTGCCAGCGCCGACGCCGGGGGTCGGAATGAGCAGTTCTTC | CASADAGGRNEQFF
TRBJ1-1 | . | TRBV7-6 | 15 | . | TGTGCCAGCAGCTTAATCAGGGGACGAAACACTGAAGCTTTCTTT | CASSLIRGRNTEAFF
TRBJ2-5 | TRBD1 | TRBV3-1/TRBV3-2 | 16 | . | TGTGCCAGCAGCCAAGATCGACAGGGGGCGCGAAAGACCCAGTACTTC | CASSQDRQGARKTQYF
TRBJ2-7 | TRBD2 | TRBV6-1 | 17 | . | TGTGCCAGCAGTGCCCAACTAGCGGGAGGTAGGCCCTACGAGCAGTACTTC | CASSAQLAGGRPYEQYF
TRBJ1-1 | . | TRBV28 | 15 | . | TGTGCCAGCAAGGGGTTGCCAGGGAAGGACACTGAAGCTTTCTTT | CASKGLPGKDTEAFF
TRBJ2-7 | . | TRBV7-6 | 16 | . | TGTGCCAGCAGCTTAGCGTCCGGAGCGGTAACCTACGAGCAGTACTTC | CASSLASGAVTYEQYF
TRBJ2-1 | TRBD2 | TRBV28 | 14 | . | TGTGCCAGCAGTGTTAGCGGGAGGTACTATAAGCAGTTCTTC | CASSVSGRYYKQFF
TRBJ2-1 | . | TRBV4-1 | 18 | . | TGCGCCAGCAGCCAAGGATCCACAGCCTTCAGCTCCTACAATGAGCAGTTCTTC | CASSQGSTAFSSYNEQFF
TRBJ2-3 | . | TRBV2 | 14 | . | TGTGCCAGCCTAAGACAGTCCCGCACAGATACGCAGTATTTT | CASLRQSRTDTQYF
TRBJ2-6 | TRBD1 | TRBV27 | 17 | . | TGTGCCAGCAGTTTATCGACAGGGGCCTCTGGGGCCAACGTCCTGACTTTC | CASSLSTGASGANVLTF
TRBJ1-1 | TRBD1 | TRBV14 | 15 | . | TGTGCCAGCAGCCCACCGGGACAGTACGTCACTGAAGCTTTCTTT | CASSPPGQYVTEAFF
TRBJ1-5 | . | TRBV2 | 13 | . | TGTGCCAGCAGTGAAACCGGGATTCAGCCCCAGCATTTT | CASSETGIQPQHF
TRBJ1-1 | . | TRBV15 | 21 | . | TGTGCCACCAGCAGAGATATCGGGGTCGTGGGTGTCCGGGCGGGGAACACTGAAGCTTTCTTT | CATSRDIGVVGVRAGNTEAFF
TRBJ1-2 | . | TRBV12-3/TRBV12-4 | 13 | . | TGTGCCAGCAGTTTACAGGGGCCCTATGGCTACACCTTC | CASSLQGPYGYTF